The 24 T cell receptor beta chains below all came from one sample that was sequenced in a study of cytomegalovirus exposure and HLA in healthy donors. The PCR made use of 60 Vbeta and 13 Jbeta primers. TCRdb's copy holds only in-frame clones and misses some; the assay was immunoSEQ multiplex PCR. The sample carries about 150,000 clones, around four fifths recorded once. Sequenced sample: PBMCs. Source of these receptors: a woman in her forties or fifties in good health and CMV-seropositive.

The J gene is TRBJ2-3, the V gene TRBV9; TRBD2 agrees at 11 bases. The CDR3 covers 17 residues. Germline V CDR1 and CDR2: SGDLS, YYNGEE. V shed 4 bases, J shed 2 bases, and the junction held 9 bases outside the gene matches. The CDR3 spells CASSIPLAGGLTDTQYF. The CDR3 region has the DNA TGTGCCAGCAGCATACCTCTAGCGGGAGGTCTCACAGATACGCAGTATTTT.

The CDR3: CASSLGLAEGVDTQYF. CDR3 coding DNA: TGTGCCAGCAGCTTAGGCCTAGCGGAGGGTGTAGATACGCAGTATTTT. The chain combines TRBV7-3 with TRBJ2-3, with 7 bases lining up with TRBD2. After removal of 2 bases from V and 5 bases from J, the junction contained 10 bases not matched to a gene. Per the germline V gene, CDR1 is SGHTA and CDR2 is FQGTGA. The CDR3 loop spans 16 amino acids.

CDR3 protein: CASSLEAGVNQPQHF. In DNA form, the CDR3 reads TGTGCCAGCAGCTTAGAGGCCGGGGTTAATCAGCCCCAGCATTTT. The V gene is TRBV7-2, the J gene TRBJ1-5; D is unresolved. The CDR3 loop spans 15 amino acids. Trimming removed 1 base at V and 4 bases at J, with 11 bases between. Germline V gives CDR1 SGHTA, CDR2 FQGNSA.

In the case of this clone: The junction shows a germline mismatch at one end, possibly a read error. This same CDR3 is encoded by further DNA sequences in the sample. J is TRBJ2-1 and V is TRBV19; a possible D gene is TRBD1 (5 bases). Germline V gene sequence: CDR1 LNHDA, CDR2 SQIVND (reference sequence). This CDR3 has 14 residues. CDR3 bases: TGCGCCAGTAGTCTTCAGGGTTCCTACAATGAGCAGTTCTTC. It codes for CASSLQGSYNEQFF. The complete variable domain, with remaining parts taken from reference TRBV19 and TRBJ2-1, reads DGGITQSPKYLFRKEGQNVTLSCEQNLNHDAMYWYRQDPGQGLRLIYYSQIVNDFQKGDIAEGYSVSREKKESFPLTVTSAQKNPTAFYLCASSLQGSYNEQFFGPGTRLTVL.

The CDR3 bases are TGCGCCAGCAGCTTAAATTATCCGGGGGGGCACAATGAGCAGTTCTTC. Amino acid sequence: CASSLNYPGGHNEQFF. The chain has TRBV5-1 and TRBJ2-1; 8 bases match TRBD2. Germline V gene lookup returns CDR1 SGHRS and CDR2 YFSETQ. The CDR3 sequence is 16 residues long. The V segment lost 2 bases and the J segment 5 bases; nucleotides outside the gene matches: 9.

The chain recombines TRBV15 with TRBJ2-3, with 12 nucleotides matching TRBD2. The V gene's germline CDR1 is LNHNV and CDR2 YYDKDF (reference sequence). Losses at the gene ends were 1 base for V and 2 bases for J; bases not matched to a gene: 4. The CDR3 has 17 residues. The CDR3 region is CATSRGLAGAVTDTQYF. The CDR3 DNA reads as TGTGCCACCAGCAGAGGACTAGCGGGGGCGGTCACAGATACGCAGTATTTT.

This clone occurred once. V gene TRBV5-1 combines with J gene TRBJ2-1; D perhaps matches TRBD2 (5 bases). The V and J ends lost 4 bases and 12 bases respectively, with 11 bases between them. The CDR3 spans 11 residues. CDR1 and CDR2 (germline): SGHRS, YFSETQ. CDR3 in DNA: TGCGCCAGCAGCAAAGGACTGACGCAGTTCTTC. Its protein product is CASSKGLTQFF.

DNA for the CDR3: TGTGCCAGCAGTCCTGGTACGGTCCAGCAGTACTTC. Its protein product is CASSPGTVQQYF. This chain joins TRBV28 and TRBJ2-7; D is undetermined. Germline-derived CDR1 and CDR2 are MDHEN and SYDVKM. The CDR3 has 12 residues. V was trimmed by 5 bases and J by 8 bases, leaving 13 bases between them.

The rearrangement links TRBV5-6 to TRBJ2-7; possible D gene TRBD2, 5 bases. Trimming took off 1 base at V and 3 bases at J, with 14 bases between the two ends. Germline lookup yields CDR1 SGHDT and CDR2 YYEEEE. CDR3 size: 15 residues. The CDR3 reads CASSLSPQGSYEQYF. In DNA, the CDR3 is TGTGCCAGCAGCTTGTCTCCCCAAGGGAGCTACGAGCAGTACTTC.

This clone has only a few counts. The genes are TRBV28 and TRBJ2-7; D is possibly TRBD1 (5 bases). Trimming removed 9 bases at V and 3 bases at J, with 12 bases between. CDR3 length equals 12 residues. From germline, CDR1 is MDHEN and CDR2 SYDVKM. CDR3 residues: CASRRGSYEQYF. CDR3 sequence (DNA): TGTGCCAGTCGAAGGGGAAGCTACGAGCAGTACTTC.

The CDR3 spells CASSPLRGQGARNTEAFF. Here the CDR3 DNA reads TGTGCCAGCAGCCCCCTTCGGGGACAGGGGGCTAGGAACACTGAAGCTTTCTTT. The V and J genes are TRBV7-2 and TRBJ1-1; TRBD1 aligns across 12 bases. CDR1 and CDR2 (germline): SGHTA, FQGNSA. V shed 5 bases, J shed 1 base, and the junction held 11 bases outside the gene matches. The CDR3 sequence is 18 residues long.

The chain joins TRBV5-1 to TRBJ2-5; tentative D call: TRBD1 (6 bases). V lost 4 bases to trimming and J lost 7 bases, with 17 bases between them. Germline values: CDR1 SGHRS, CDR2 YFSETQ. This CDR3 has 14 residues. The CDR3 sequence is CASSRMVDSPTQYF. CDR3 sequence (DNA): TGCGCCAGCAGCAGAATGGTGGACAGTCCGACCCAGTACTTC. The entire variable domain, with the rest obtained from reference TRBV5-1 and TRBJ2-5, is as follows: KAGVTQTPRYLIKTRGQQVTLSCSPISGHRSVSWYQQTPGQGLQFLFEYFSETQRNKGNFPGRFSGRQFSNSRSEMNVSTLELGDSALYLCASSRMVDSPTQYFGPGTRLLVL.

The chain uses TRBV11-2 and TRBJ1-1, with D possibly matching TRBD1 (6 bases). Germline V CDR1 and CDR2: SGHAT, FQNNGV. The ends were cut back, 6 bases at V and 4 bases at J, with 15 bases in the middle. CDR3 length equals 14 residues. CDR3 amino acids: CASSLTGGRTEAFF. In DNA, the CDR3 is TGTGCCAGCAGTCTGACGGGGGGGCGCACTGAAGCTTTCTTT. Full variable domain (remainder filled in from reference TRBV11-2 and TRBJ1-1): EAGVAQSPRYKIIEKRQSVAFWCNPISGHATLYWYQQILGQGPKLLIQFQNNGVVDDSQLPKDRFSAERLKGVDSTLKIQPAKLEDSAVYLCASSLTGGRTEAFFGQGTRLTVV.

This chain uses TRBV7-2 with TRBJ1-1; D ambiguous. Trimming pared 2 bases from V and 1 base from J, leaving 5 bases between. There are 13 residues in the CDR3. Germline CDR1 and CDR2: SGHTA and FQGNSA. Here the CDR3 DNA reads TGTGCCAGCAGCTTATTCCAGAACACTGAAGCTTTCTTT. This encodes CASSLFQNTEAFF.

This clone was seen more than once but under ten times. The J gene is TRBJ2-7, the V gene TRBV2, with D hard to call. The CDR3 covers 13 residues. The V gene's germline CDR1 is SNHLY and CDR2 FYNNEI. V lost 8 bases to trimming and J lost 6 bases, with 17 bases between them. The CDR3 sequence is CASPRLELGEQYF. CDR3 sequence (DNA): TGTGCCAGCCCACGACTTGAGTTGGGCGAGCAGTACTTC.

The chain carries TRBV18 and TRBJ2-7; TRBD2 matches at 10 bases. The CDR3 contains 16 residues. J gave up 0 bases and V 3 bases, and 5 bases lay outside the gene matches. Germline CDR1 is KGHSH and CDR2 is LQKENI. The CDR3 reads CASSPYLAGASYEQYF. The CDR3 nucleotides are TGTGCCAGCTCACCGTATCTAGCGGGGGCCTCCTACGAGCAGTACTTC.

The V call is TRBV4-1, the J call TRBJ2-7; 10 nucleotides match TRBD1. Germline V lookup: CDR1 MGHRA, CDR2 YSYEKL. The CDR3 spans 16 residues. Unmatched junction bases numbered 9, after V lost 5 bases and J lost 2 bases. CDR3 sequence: CASSNTRDRGTYEQYF. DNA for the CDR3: TGCGCCAGCAGCAACACCCGGGACAGGGGCACCTACGAGCAGTACTTC.

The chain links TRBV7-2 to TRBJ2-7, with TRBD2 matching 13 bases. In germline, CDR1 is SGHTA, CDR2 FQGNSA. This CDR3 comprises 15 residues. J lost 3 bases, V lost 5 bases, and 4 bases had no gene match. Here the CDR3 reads CASSPRLAGGYEQYF. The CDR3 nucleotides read TGTGCCAGCAGCCCTAGACTAGCGGGGGGCTACGAGCAGTACTTC.

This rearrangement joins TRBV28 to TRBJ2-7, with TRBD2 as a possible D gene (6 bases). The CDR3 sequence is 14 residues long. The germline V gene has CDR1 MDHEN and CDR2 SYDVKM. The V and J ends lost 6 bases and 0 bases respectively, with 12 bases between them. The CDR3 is CASSYTGLSYEQYF. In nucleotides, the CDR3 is TGTGCCAGCAGCTACACGGGACTCTCCTACGAGCAGTACTTC.

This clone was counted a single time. Here the CDR3 DNA reads TGTGCCAGCAGCAAGAAACCGGGACTAGCGGGAGGCATTGAGCAGTTCTTC. This sequence encodes CASSKKPGLAGGIEQFF. The rearrangement links TRBV5-6 to TRBJ2-1, with 15 bases identical to TRBD2. CDR3 size: 17 residues. Germline CDR1 SGHDT, CDR2 YYEEEE. Trimming cost V 4 bases and J 9 bases; bases outside gene matches: 11.

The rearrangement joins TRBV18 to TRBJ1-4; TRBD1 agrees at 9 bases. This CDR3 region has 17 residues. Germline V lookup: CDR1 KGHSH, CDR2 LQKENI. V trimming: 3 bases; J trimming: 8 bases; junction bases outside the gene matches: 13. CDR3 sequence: CASSPAGTGLPGEKLFF. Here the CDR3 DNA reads TGTGCCAGCTCACCGGCCGGGACAGGGCTTCCGGGAGAAAAACTGTTTTTT.

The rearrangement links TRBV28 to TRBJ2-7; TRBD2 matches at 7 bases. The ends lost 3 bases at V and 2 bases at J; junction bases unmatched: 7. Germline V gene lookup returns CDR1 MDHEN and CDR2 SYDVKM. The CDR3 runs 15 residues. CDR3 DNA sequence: TGTGCCAGCAGTTTTGCGTGGGGGGGGGCCTACGAGCAGTACTTC. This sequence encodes CASSFAWGGAYEQYF.

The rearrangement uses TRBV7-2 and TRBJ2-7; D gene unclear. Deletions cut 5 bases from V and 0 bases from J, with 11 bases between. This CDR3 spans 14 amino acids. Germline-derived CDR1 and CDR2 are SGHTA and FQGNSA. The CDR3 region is CASSRRWSSYEQYF. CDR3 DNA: TGTGCCAGCAGCCGAAGGTGGAGCTCCTACGAGCAGTACTTC. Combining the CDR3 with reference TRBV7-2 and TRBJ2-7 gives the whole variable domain GAGVSQSPSNKVTEKGKDVELRCDPISGHTALYWYRQSLGQGLEFLIYFQGNSAPDKSGLPSDRFSAERTGGSVSTLTIQRTQQEDSAVYLCASSRRWSSYEQYFGPGTRLTVT.

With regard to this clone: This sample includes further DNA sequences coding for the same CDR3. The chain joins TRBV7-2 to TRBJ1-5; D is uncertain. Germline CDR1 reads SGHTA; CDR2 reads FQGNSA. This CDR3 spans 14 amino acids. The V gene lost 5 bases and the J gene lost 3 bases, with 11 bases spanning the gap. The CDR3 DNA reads TGTGCCAGCAGCCCGCGACAAGCCAATCAGCCCCAGCATTTT. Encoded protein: CASSPRQANQPQHF. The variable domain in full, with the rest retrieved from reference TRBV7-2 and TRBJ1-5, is GAGVSQSPSNKVTEKGKDVELRCDPISGHTALYWYRQSLGQGLEFLIYFQGNSAPDKSGLPSDRFSAERTGGSVSTLTIQRTQQEDSAVYLCASSPRQANQPQHFGDGTRLSIL.